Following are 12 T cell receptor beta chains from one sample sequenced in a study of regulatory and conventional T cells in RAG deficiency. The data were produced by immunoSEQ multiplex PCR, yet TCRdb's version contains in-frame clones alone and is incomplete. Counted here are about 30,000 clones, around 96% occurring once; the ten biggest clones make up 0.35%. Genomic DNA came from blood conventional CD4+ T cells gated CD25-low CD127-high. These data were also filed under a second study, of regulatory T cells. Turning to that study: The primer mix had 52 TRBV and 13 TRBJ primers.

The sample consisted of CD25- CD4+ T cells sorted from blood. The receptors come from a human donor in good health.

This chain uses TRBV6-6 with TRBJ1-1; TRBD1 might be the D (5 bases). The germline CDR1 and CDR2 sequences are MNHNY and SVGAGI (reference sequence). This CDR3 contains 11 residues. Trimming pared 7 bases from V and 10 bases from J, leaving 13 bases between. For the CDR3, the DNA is TGTGCCAGCAATCCAGGGTTGGGAGCTTTCTTT. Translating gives CASNPGLGAFF.

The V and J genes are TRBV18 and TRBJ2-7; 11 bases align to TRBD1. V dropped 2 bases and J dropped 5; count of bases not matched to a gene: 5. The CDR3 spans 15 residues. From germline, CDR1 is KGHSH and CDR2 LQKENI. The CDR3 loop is CASSPGQGAGNEQYF. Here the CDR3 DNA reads TGTGCCAGCTCACCAGGACAGGGGGCGGGAAACGAGCAGTACTTC.

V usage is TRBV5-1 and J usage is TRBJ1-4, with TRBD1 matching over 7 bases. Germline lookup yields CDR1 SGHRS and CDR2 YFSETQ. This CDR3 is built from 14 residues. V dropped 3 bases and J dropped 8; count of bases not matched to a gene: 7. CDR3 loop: CASSWEGGREKLFF. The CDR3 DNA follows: TGCGCCAGCAGCTGGGAAGGGGGCCGGGAAAAACTGTTTTTT.

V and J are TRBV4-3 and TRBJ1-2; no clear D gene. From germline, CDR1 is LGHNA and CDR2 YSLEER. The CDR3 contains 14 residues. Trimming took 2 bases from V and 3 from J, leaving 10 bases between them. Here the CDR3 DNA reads TGCGCCAGCAGCCAATTAACCGGGGACTATGGCTACACCTTC. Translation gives CASSQLTGDYGYTF.

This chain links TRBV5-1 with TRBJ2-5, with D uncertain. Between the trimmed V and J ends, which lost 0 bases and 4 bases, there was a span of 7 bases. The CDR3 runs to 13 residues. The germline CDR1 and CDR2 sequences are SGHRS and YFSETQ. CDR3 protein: CASSLGQGETQYF. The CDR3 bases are TGCGCCAGCAGCTTGGGACAAGGAGAGACCCAGTACTTC.

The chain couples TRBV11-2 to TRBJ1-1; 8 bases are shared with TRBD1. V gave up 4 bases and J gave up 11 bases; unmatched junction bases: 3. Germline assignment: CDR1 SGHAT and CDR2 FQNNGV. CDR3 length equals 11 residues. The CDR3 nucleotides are TGTGCCAGCAGCTCCACAGGGGGGGCTTTCTTT. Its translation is CASSSTGGAFF. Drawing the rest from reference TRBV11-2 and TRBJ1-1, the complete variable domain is EAGVAQSPRYKIIEKRQSVAFWCNPISGHATLYWYQQILGQGPKLLIQFQNNGVVDDSQLPKDRFSAERLKGVDSTLKIQPAKLEDSAVYLCASSSTGGAFFGQGTRLTVV.

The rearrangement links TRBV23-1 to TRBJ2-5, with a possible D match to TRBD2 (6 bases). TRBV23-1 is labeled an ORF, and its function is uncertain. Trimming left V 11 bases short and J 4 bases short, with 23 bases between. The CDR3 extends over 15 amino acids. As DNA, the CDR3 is TGCGCCCCTCCCTATCGGGCAGGGAGGAGAGAGACCCAGTACTTC. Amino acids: CAPPYRAGRRETQYF.

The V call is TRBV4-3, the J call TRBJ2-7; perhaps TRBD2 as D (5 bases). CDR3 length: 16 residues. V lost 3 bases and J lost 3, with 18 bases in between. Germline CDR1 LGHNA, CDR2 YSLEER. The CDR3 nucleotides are TGCGCCAGCAGCCAGGCCCTAAGAGGGCCAGTCTACGAGCAGTACTTC. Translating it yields CASSQALRGPVYEQYF.

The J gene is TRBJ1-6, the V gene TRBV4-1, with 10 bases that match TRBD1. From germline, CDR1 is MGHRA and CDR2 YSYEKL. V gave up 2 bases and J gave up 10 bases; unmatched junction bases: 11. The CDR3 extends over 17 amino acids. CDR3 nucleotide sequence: TGCGCCAGCAGCCAACCACAAAGGACAGGGGGGAAGTCACCCCTCCACTTT. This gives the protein CASSQPQRTGGKSPLHF.

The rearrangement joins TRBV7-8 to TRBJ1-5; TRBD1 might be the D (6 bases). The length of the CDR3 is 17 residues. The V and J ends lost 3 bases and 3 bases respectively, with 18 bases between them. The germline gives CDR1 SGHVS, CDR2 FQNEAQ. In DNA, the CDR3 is TGTGCCAGCAGCTTCTCCCAAAACAGGGCCAACAATCAGCCCCAGCATTTT. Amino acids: CASSFSQNRANNQPQHF.

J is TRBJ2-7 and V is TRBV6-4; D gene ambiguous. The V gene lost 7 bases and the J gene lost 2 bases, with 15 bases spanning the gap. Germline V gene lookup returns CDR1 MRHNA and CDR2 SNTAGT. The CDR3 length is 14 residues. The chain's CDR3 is CASTANLRAYEQYF. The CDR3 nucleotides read TGTGCCAGCACTGCGAACCTACGCGCCTACGAGCAGTACTTC.

The CDR3 nucleotides are TGTGCCAGCAGCGTCTCCGGGACAGCCTTCAATGAGCAGTTCTTC. Translating gives CASSVSGTAFNEQFF. V gene TRBV7-6 combines with J gene TRBJ2-1; 7 bases line up with TRBD1. The CDR3 runs to 15 residues. With V trimmed by 5 bases and J by 6 bases, 10 bases remained unmatched. Germline CDR1 and CDR2: SGHVS and FNYEAQ. Using reference TRBV7-6 and TRBJ2-1 for the parts outside the CDR3, the full variable domain is GAGVSQSPRYKVTKRGQDVALRCDPISGHVSLYWYRQALGQGPEFLTYFNYEAQQDKSGLPNDRFSAERPEGSISTLTIQRTEQRDSAMYRCASSVSGTAFNEQFFGPGTRLTVL.